The 28 T cell receptor beta chains reported below all come from one sample, sequenced in a study of CD8 T cells in Susac syndrome. Reverse transcription used about 0.45 to 1 ug RNA and random hexamers. TCRdb passed the immunoSEQ multiplex PCR reads through MiXCR, listing each CDR3 protein once. The sample lists about 180,000 distinct CDR3 sequences, about 95% occurring once. Sample: CD8+ T cells from PBMCs. Receptors were obtained from a human donor with multiple sclerosis.

V usage is TRBV2 and J usage is TRBJ2-5, with 7 bases aligning to TRBD1. Germline V gives CDR1 SNHLY, CDR2 FYNNEI. Trimming removed 6 bases from V and 3 bases from J; junction bases left unmatched: 4. CDR3 size: 13 residues. For the CDR3, the DNA is TGTGCCAGCAGAGGGGACAGTGAAGAGACCCAGTACTTC. Translated: CASRGDSEETQYF.

The chain couples TRBV12-3 or TRBV12-4 to TRBJ2-1, with D perhaps TRBD1 (6 bases). The CDR3 contains 15 residues. Trimming took off 5 bases at V and 7 bases at J, with 18 bases between the two ends. The CDR3 region has the DNA TGTGCCAGCAGTGCCCGACAGGTTCCGAAAAATGAGCAGTTCTTC. It is translated as CASSARQVPKNEQFF.

This chain uses TRBV4-2 with TRBJ2-4, with 7 bases matching TRBD2. Germline V gene sequence: CDR1 LGHNA, CDR2 YNFKEQ. Trimming at V came to 0 bases and at J to 4 bases, leaving 6 bases not matched to a gene. The CDR3 is made up of 16 amino acids. The CDR3 sequence is CASSQEAGVWKNIQYF. CDR3 nucleotides: TGTGCCAGCAGCCAAGAGGCGGGAGTATGGAAAAACATTCAGTACTTC.

J is TRBJ2-6 and V is TRBV27, with D possibly matching TRBD1 (5 bases). V lost 2 bases and J lost 1, with 12 bases in between. CDR1 and CDR2 from the germline V gene are MNHEY and SMNVEV (reference sequence). The CDR3 contains 17 residues. CDR3 in DNA: TGTGCCAGCAGTTTACAGGGTTCCCTTTCTGGGGCCAACGTCCTGACTTTC. Amino acids: CASSLQGSLSGANVLTF. Based on the CDR3 plus reference TRBV27 and TRBJ2-6, the full variable domain is EAQVTQNPRYLITVTGKKLTVTCSQNMNHEYMSWYRQDPGLGLRQIYYSMNVEVTDKGDVPEGYKVSRKEKRNFPLILESPSPNQTSLYFCASSLQGSLSGANVLTFGAGSRLTVL.

The chain employs TRBV12-5 and TRBJ2-1; D unclear. The V end was cut by 5 bases, the J end by 10 bases, with 9 bases between. Looked up from germline, CDR1 is LGHNT and CDR2 is FRNRAP. The CDR3 is 11 amino acids. The CDR3 DNA follows: TGTGCTAGTGGTCAGCCCTGGGAGCAGTTCTTC. This sequence encodes CASGQPWEQFF.

The J gene is TRBJ2-7, the V gene TRBV14; D unclear. This CDR3 is built from 14 residues. Trimming cost V 2 bases and J 0 bases, with 8 bases left between them. Germline loops: CDR1 SGHDN, CDR2 FVKESK. As DNA, the CDR3 is TGTGCCAGCAGCCAACTGGGCAGCTCCTACGAGCAGTACTTC. This gives the protein CASSQLGSSYEQYF.

The J gene is TRBJ1-5, the V gene TRBV28; D ambiguous. The CDR3 extends over 15 amino acids. The V gene's germline CDR1 is MDHEN and CDR2 SYDVKM. V gave up 2 bases and J gave up 2 bases, with 10 bases separating them. The CDR3 coding sequence is TGTGCCAGCAGTTTACTTCGCCGGGGCAATCAGCCCCAGCATTTT. Protein product: CASSLLRRGNQPQHF.

This chain connects TRBV7-9 to TRBJ2-3; possible D gene TRBD2, 5 bases. CDR1 is SEHNR, CDR2 FQNEAQ, per germline (reference sequence). There are 15 residues in the CDR3. Trimming took off 3 bases at V and 9 bases at J, with 19 bases between the two ends. DNA for the CDR3: TGTGCCAGCAGCTTTCTCGGAGGTTCTTTAGCAACGCAGTATTTT. Translation: CASSFLGGSLATQYF. The full variable domain, with the rest looked up from reference TRBV7-9 and TRBJ2-3, is DTGVSQNPRHKITKRGQNVTFRCDPISEHNRLYWYRQTLGQGPEFLTYFQNEAQLEKSRLLSDRFSAERPKGSFSTLEIQRTEQGDSAMYLCASSFLGGSLATQYFGPGTRLTVL.

The chain carries TRBV9 and TRBJ2-5; D could derive from TRBD1 or TRBD2 (5 bases each). The CDR3 extends over 13 amino acids. V was clipped by 6 bases and J by 2 bases, with 11 bases between them. The germline V gene encodes CDR1 SGDLS and CDR2 YYNGEE. CDR3 nucleotide sequence: TGTGCCAGCACCGGGACGGATCAAGAGACCCAGTACTTC. Its translation is CASTGTDQETQYF.

The rearrangement joins TRBV27 to TRBJ2-3; D remains ambiguous. V was trimmed by 5 bases and J by 6 bases, leaving 12 bases between them. Germline V gives CDR1 MNHEY, CDR2 SMNVEV (reference sequence). This CDR3 contains 13 residues. CDR3 amino acids: CASSPIPYDTQYF. The CDR3 DNA is TGTGCCAGCAGTCCTATCCCTTATGATACGCAGTATTTT.

The chain links TRBV12-3 or TRBV12-4 to TRBJ1-1; D perhaps matches TRBD1 (5 bases). V was clipped by 10 bases and J by 11 bases, with 17 bases between them. The CDR3 is made up of 11 amino acids. The CDR3 region has the DNA TGTGCCACCCGGGGAGGGGAATTTGCTTTCTTT. This gives the protein CATRGGEFAFF.

In this sample, this clonotype turned up once. The chain recombines TRBV4-2 with TRBJ1-6, with 7 bases lining up with TRBD1. Looked up from germline, CDR1 is LGHNA and CDR2 is YNFKEQ. The CDR3 covers 15 residues. Unmatched junction bases numbered 8, after V lost 1 base and J lost 11 bases. In DNA, the CDR3 is TGTGCCAGCAGCCAAGCAGACAGGGCGGGCACACCCCTCCACTTT. Encoded protein: CASSQADRAGTPLHF.

The chain joins TRBV7-9 to TRBJ2-5; D is undetermined. Germline lookup yields CDR1 SEHNR and CDR2 FQNEAQ (reference sequence). The CDR3 runs to 15 residues. V lost 1 base to trimming and J lost 2 bases, with 11 bases between them. The CDR3 protein is CASSLEPGPQETQYF. The CDR3 bases are TGTGCCAGCAGCTTAGAACCAGGACCGCAAGAGACCCAGTACTTC.

The J gene is TRBJ2-7, the V gene TRBV3-1; 9 bases line up with TRBD1. V lost 4 bases, J lost 2 bases, and 6 bases stayed unmatched. The germline CDR1 and CDR2 sequences are LGHDT and YNNKEL (reference sequence). The CDR3 consists of 15 residues. The CDR3 nucleotides read TGTGCCAGCAGCCCCGGGACAGGGCCCACCTACGAGCAGTACTTC. It specifies CASSPGTGPTYEQYF.

This chain connects TRBV19 to TRBJ2-7; possibly TRBD1 for D (6 bases). Trimming took 0 bases from V and 3 from J, leaving 12 bases between them. The germline gives CDR1 LNHDA, CDR2 SQIVND (reference sequence). The CDR3 is 15 amino acids. The CDR3 protein is CASSIDRGQIYEQYF. CDR3 sequence (DNA): TGTGCCAGTAGTATAGATCGTGGACAGATCTACGAGCAGTACTTC. The complete variable domain, with remaining parts taken from reference TRBV19 and TRBJ2-7, reads DGGITQSPKYLFRKEGQNVTLSCEQNLNHDAMYWYRQDPGQGLRLIYYSQIVNDFQKGDIAEGYSVSREKKESFPLTVTSAQKNPTAFYLCASSIDRGQIYEQYFGPGTRLTVT.

This rearrangement joins TRBV19 to TRBJ2-7; no clear D. In germline, CDR1 is LNHDA, CDR2 SQIVND (reference sequence). The CDR3 runs to 15 residues. The ends were cut back, 5 bases at V and 1 base at J, with 15 bases in the middle. The CDR3 DNA reads TGTGCCAGTAGTGAGGCGGCGTCGGTTTCCTACGAGCAGTACTTC. It specifies CASSEAASVSYEQYF.

The genes are TRBV3-1 and TRBJ2-1; D is ambiguous. V was pared by 5 bases and J by 8 bases, with 10 bases between. This CDR3 spans 12 amino acids. Looked up from germline, CDR1 is LGHDT and CDR2 is YNNKEL (reference sequence). CDR3 in amino acids: CASSERWDEQFF. DNA for the CDR3: TGTGCCAGCAGCGAACGATGGGATGAGCAGTTCTTC.

This chain links TRBV6-4 with TRBJ2-7; D remains ambiguous. The germline V and J ends were trimmed by 3 bases and 2 bases, with 11 bases remaining between them. The germline CDR1 and CDR2 sequences are MRHNA and SNTAGT. The CDR3 totals 14 residues. The CDR3 DNA is TGTGCCAGCAGTGAGACCAGGCTTACCTACGAGCAGTACTTC. This codes for CASSETRLTYEQYF.

The chain combines TRBV12-3 or TRBV12-4 with TRBJ2-1; 10 bases fit TRBD2. Trimming cost V 5 bases and J 7 bases; bases outside gene matches: 5. The CDR3 length is 14 residues. CDR3 residues: CASSRAGGPNEQFF. CDR3 coding DNA: TGTGCCAGCAGTAGAGCGGGAGGGCCGAATGAGCAGTTCTTC.

The chain has TRBV28 and TRBJ2-7, with D possibly called TRBD1 or TRBD2 (5 bases each). The ends were cut back, 6 bases at V and 3 bases at J, with 18 bases in the middle. This CDR3 region has 15 residues. Germline lookup yields CDR1 MDHEN and CDR2 SYDVKM. The CDR3 DNA follows: TGTGCCAGCAGCCCGGACCTCGGGACCCTCTACGAGCAGTACTTC. Translation: CASSPDLGTLYEQYF. Variable domain in full (rest from reference TRBV28 and TRBJ2-7): DVKVTQSSRYLVKRTGEKVFLECVQDMDHENMFWYRQDPGLGLRLIYFSYDVKMKEKGDIPEGYSVSREKKERFSLILESASTNQTSMYLCASSPDLGTLYEQYFGPGTRLTVT.

This clonotype was detected only once. V is TRBV4-2 and J is TRBJ2-2; the D is unclear. V gave up 2 bases and J gave up 7 bases, with 8 bases separating them. The CDR3 has 13 amino acids. Germline values: CDR1 LGHNA, CDR2 YNFKEQ. DNA for the CDR3: TGTGCCAGCAGCCAACCGGCGGTCGGGGAGCTGTTTTTT. It encodes CASSQPAVGELFF.

V gene TRBV5-1 combines with J gene TRBJ2-1; 7 bases match TRBD2. The trim removed 3 bases at V and 4 bases at J, leaving 10 bases unmatched. The CDR3 sequence is 16 residues long. The germline V gene encodes CDR1 SGHRS and CDR2 YFSETQ. As DNA, the CDR3 is TGCGCCAGCAGCTCCGTCTCTAGCGGATATTACAATGAGCAGTTCTTC. It translates to CASSSVSSGYYNEQFF.

This chain joins TRBV10-3 and TRBJ2-6; unclear D gene. There are 16 residues in the CDR3. Germline values: CDR1 ENHRY, CDR2 SYGVKD. V lost 0 bases, J lost 4 bases, and 10 bases lay in between. Here the CDR3 reads CAISESDGRGANVLTF. The DNA of the CDR3 is TGTGCCATCAGTGAGTCGGACGGTCGGGGGGCCAACGTCCTGACTTTC.

V is TRBV4-1 and J is TRBJ2-1; D unresolved. The CDR3 is 14 amino acids. Germline V gene sequence: CDR1 MGHRA, CDR2 YSYEKL. V was pared by 1 base and J by 2 bases, with 6 bases between. This CDR3 is CASSQVDAYNEQFF. The CDR3 bases are TGCGCCAGCAGCCAAGTTGATGCCTACAATGAGCAGTTCTTC.

The chain uses TRBV30 and TRBJ2-1; 8 nucleotides agree with TRBD2. The CDR3 spans 12 residues. Germline CDR1 is GTSNPN and CDR2 is SVGIG (reference sequence). The J segment lost 2 bases and the V segment lost 8 bases, leaving 2 bases of the junction unmatched. CDR3 nucleotides: TGTGCCGGGACTAGTGCCTACAATGAGCAGTTCTTC. Amino acids: CAGTSAYNEQFF.

The CDR3 loop reads CASTAGGAEAFF. The CDR3 DNA reads TGTGCCAGCACCGCCGGGGGGGCAGAAGCTTTCTTT. The rearrangement links TRBV6-5 to TRBJ1-1; TRBD1 is a possible D gene (6 bases). The V and J ends lost 7 bases and 8 bases respectively, with 14 bases between them. The germline V gene has CDR1 MNHEY and CDR2 SVGAGI. This CDR3 comprises 12 residues.

The V call is TRBV3-1, the J call TRBJ2-2; weak D call: TRBD2 (6 bases). Germline V gene lookup returns CDR1 LGHDT and CDR2 YNNKEL (reference sequence). The ends were cut back, 4 bases at V and 5 bases at J, with 14 bases in the middle. The CDR3 totals 15 residues. The chain's CDR3 is CASSPPEGLTGELFF. Written as DNA, the CDR3 is TGTGCCAGCAGCCCGCCGGAGGGGCTAACCGGGGAGCTGTTTTTT.

This chain's CDR3 is CSARDRDIREQYF. The CDR3 region has the DNA TGCAGTGCTAGAGATAGGGACATTCGCGAGCAGTACTTC. The chain uses TRBV20-1 and TRBJ2-7, with D tentatively TRBD1 (6 bases). Trimming left V 0 bases short and J 6 bases short, with 12 bases between. The CDR3 is 13 amino acids. Germline V gene lookup returns CDR1 DFQATT and CDR2 SNEGSKA (reference sequence).